Shown below are 6 T cell receptor beta chains from a single sample sequenced in a study of metastatic and nonmetastatic thyroid tumors. TCRdb reassembled clones from the PCR reads with MiXCR. Among roughly 10,000 clones listed, 38% were seen once. Each patient went into thyroid surgery without having received any treatment. The sample consisted of tumor tissue. These receptors were obtained from a female donor with papillary thyroid cancer or a benign thyroid nodule (not recorded which). Some clones in this sample may be carry-over from other donors' samples.

V usage is TRBV11-2 and J usage is TRBJ2-1, with 9 positions matching TRBD1. This CDR3 has 16 residues. V trimming: 1 base; J trimming: 3 bases; junction bases outside the gene matches: 4. Germline CDR1 reads SGHAT; CDR2 reads FQNNGV. CDR3 sequence (DNA): TGTGCCAGCAGCTTAGGCGGACAGGGGAGCTACAATGAGCAGTTCTTC. The encoded protein is CASSLGGQGSYNEQFF.

This sequence joins TRBV30 and TRBJ1-4, with D perhaps TRBD1 (5 bases). This CDR3 region has 13 residues. V shed 3 bases and J shed 8 bases, with 13 bases lying between them. From germline, CDR1 is GTSNPN and CDR2 SVGIG (reference sequence). The CDR3 region is CAWSPGAGEKLFF. In nucleotides, the CDR3 is TGTGCCTGGAGCCCTGGGGCAGGAGAAAAACTGTTTTTT.

The V and J genes are TRBV11-2 and TRBJ1-2, with 8 bases identical to TRBD1. This CDR3 region has 13 residues. Unmatched junction bases numbered 5, after V lost 5 bases and J lost 6 bases. In germline, CDR1 is SGHAT, CDR2 FQNNGV. DNA for the CDR3: TGTGCCAGCAGCACCCGGACAGGGAATGGCTACACCTTC. This encodes CASSTRTGNGYTF.

The gene calls are TRBV5-1 and TRBJ2-1, with 7 bases that match TRBD2. Germline trimming cut 10 bases from V and 4 bases from J; bases unmatched to any gene: 11. Germline V gene sequence: CDR1 SGHRS, CDR2 YFSETQ. The CDR3 consists of 14 residues. This chain's CDR3 is CAPPGTNFYNEQFF. The CDR3 nucleotides are TGCGCCCCACCGGGGACTAACTTTTACAATGAGCAGTTCTTC.

This clone was detected only a few times. The V call is TRBV6-5, the J call TRBJ1-5; TRBD1 aligns across 8 bases. The CDR3 is made up of 14 amino acids. The germline V gene encodes CDR1 MNHEY and CDR2 SVGAGI. The V gene end was trimmed by 6 bases and the J gene end by 6 bases; junction bases not matched to a gene: 7. Written as DNA, the CDR3 is TGTGCCAGCAGCTGGACAGGGTTGAGTCAGCCCCAGCATTTT. Its protein is CASSWTGLSQPQHF.

This clone appeared a few times. The V gene is TRBV19, the J gene TRBJ2-7, with TRBD1 matching 7 bases. Per the germline V gene, CDR1 is LNHDA and CDR2 is SQIVND (reference sequence). The CDR3 sequence is 16 residues long. Unmatched junction bases numbered 9, after V lost 1 base and J lost 3 bases. The CDR3 bases are TGTGCCAGTAGTATAGCCCCGACAGGGTTGGACTACGAGCAGTACTTC. Translating gives CASSIAPTGLDYEQYF.